This entry lists 18 T cell receptor beta chains sequenced from one sample in a study of T cells in narcolepsy (dated by TCRdb to 2017 to 2018). Library prep was done by the immunoSEQ multiplex PCR assay. TCRdb obtained this table from immuneACCESS and retained in-frame rearrangements with V and J assigned. These tables miss some clones; where compared with another copy, unresolved V genes account for less than half of the shortfall, and the remainder is unexplained. In all, the sample holds around 15,000 clones, and roughly 87% of those were seen once. Jointly, the top ten make up approximately 40% of the sample. The source material was memory (CD45RA-) CD4+ T cells from blood. The cell subset or site label on this specimen signifies: memory T cells sorted ex vivo from peripheral blood. Receptor source: a human donor in good health.

CDR3 residues: CASSADRSDTEAFF. CDR3 DNA: TGTGCCAGCAGCGCGGACAGGAGTGACACTGAAGCTTTCTTT. This rearrangement joins TRBV9 to TRBJ1-1, with 7 bases matching TRBD1. The germline gives CDR1 SGDLS, CDR2 YYNGEE. The junction had 5 bases not matched to a gene; V was cut back by 3 bases and J by 3 bases. This CDR3 spans 14 amino acids.

This chain connects TRBV6-5 to TRBJ1-3; D remains ambiguous. Germline CDR1 is MNHEY and CDR2 is SVGAGI. This CDR3 spans 15 amino acids. V gave up 6 bases and J gave up 2 bases, with 14 bases separating them. The CDR3 sequence is CASRVGKLPGNTIYF. CDR3 sequence (DNA): TGTGCCAGCAGGGTAGGGAAACTCCCTGGAAACACCATATATTTT.

V is TRBV30 and J is TRBJ1-5, with no clear D. Trimming shortened V by 6 bases and J by 3 bases, and 12 bases separated the two germline ends. Germline V gene data show CDR1 as GTSNPN and CDR2 as SVGIG (reference sequence). The CDR3 sequence is 13 residues long. The CDR3 is CACADGDNQPQHF. The CDR3, as DNA: TGTGCCTGCGCCGACGGTGACAATCAGCCCCAGCATTTT.

The chain uses TRBV2 and TRBJ2-2, with D hard to call. The CDR3 length is 14 residues. Trimming took off 4 bases at V and 5 bases at J, with 11 bases between the two ends. The germline CDR1 and CDR2 sequences are SNHLY and FYNNEI. The CDR3 sequence is CASSALLRTGELFF. CDR3 coding DNA: TGTGCCAGCAGTGCCCTGCTGAGGACCGGGGAGCTGTTTTTT.

The chain combines TRBV5-4 with TRBJ1-1; 11 bases are a match to TRBD1. CDR3 length: 16 amino acids. The junction had 7 bases not matched to a gene; V was cut back by 5 bases and J by 1 base. Looked up from germline, CDR1 is SGHNT and CDR2 is YYREEE (reference sequence). The CDR3 DNA reads TGTGCCAGCAGTCGTAGGACAGGGGGCTCGAACACTGAAGCTTTCTTT. Protein product: CASSRRTGGSNTEAFF.

The CDR3 here is CASSLRGGTGPEQYF. The CDR3 DNA reads as TGTGCCAGCAGCTTAAGGGGGGGAACAGGACCCGAGCAGTACTTC. The rearrangement uses TRBV7-2 and TRBJ2-7; possibly TRBD2 for D (7 bases). V lost 2 bases to trimming and J lost 6 bases, with 17 bases between them. From germline, CDR1 is SGHTA and CDR2 FQGNSA. This CDR3 contains 15 residues.

The genes are TRBV5-4 and TRBJ1-2; D unresolved. CDR1 SGHNT and CDR2 YYREEE come from the germline V gene (reference sequence). V was shortened by 7 bases and J by 7 bases, with 17 bases between the two germline ends. This CDR3 contains 13 residues. The CDR3 spells CASGLYRDLGYTF. DNA of the CDR3: TGTGCCAGCGGCCTTTACCGAGACCTTGGCTACACCTTC.

The CDR3 region has the DNA TGTGCCAGCAGTGATCGGGTTAGCGGGAGGGTTCGCTCCTACAATGAGCAGTTCTTC. Its protein is CASSDRVSGRVRSYNEQFF. This chain uses TRBV6-1 with TRBJ2-1, with 11 bases fitting TRBD2. From germline, CDR1 is MNHNS and CDR2 SASEGT. The CDR3 length is 19 residues. V was clipped by 3 bases and J by 0 bases; unmatched bases: 10.

The genes are TRBV5-4 and TRBJ2-3; a possible D gene is TRBD2 (6 bases). The CDR3 has 16 amino acids. Germline loops: CDR1 SGHNT, CDR2 YYREEE (reference sequence). The ends were cut back, 2 bases at V and 0 bases at J, with 13 bases in the middle. The CDR3 here is CASSLRTIPSTDTQYF. The CDR3 DNA follows: TGTGCCAGCAGCTTACGGACTATCCCTAGCACAGATACGCAGTATTTT.

Only a few counts were recorded for this clone. This chain connects TRBV6-6 to TRBJ1-1; D gene uncertain. This CDR3 has 11 amino acids. Trimming took off 6 bases at V and 3 bases at J, with 5 bases between the two ends. Germline lookup yields CDR1 MNHNY and CDR2 SVGAGI (reference sequence). CDR3 residues: CASRWDTEAFF. The CDR3 DNA sequence: TGTGCCAGCAGGTGGGACACTGAAGCTTTCTTT.

The genes are TRBV11-2 and TRBJ1-2, with a possible D match to TRBD1 (5 bases). CDR1 and CDR2 (germline): SGHAT, FQNNGV. V lost 5 bases to trimming and J lost 6 bases, with 19 bases between them. The CDR3 loop spans 15 amino acids. The CDR3 DNA reads as TGTGCCAGCAGCCCACTGCGGGGGAGGACCGATGGCTACACCTTC. It translates to CASSPLRGRTDGYTF.

The V gene is TRBV14, the J gene TRBJ1-4, with D perhaps TRBD1 (5 bases). Germline V gene lookup returns CDR1 SGHDN and CDR2 FVKESK. V lost 2 bases, J lost 10 bases, and 11 bases lay in between. This CDR3 spans 13 amino acids. CDR3 sequence: CASSQYGRGKLFF. CDR3 sequence (DNA): TGTGCCAGCAGCCAATATGGGAGGGGAAAACTGTTTTTT.

This clone appeared a few times. This chain connects TRBV19 to TRBJ1-1, with 7 positions matching TRBD1. CDR1 and CDR2 (germline): LNHDA, SQIVND (reference sequence). J gave up 4 bases and V 4 bases, and 6 bases lay outside the gene matches. The CDR3 covers 14 residues. The CDR3 reads CASSTRGFRTEAFF. Written as DNA, the CDR3 is TGTGCCAGTAGTACCAGGGGGTTTCGCACTGAAGCTTTCTTT. Drawing the rest from reference TRBV19 and TRBJ1-1, the complete variable domain is DGGITQSPKYLFRKEGQNVTLSCEQNLNHDAMYWYRQDPGQGLRLIYYSQIVNDFQKGDIAEGYSVSREKKESFPLTVTSAQKNPTAFYLCASSTRGFRTEAFFGQGTRLTVV.

V and J are TRBV4-3 and TRBJ1-4; D remains unclear. This CDR3 is 15 amino acids long. The germline V and J ends were trimmed by 0 bases and 8 bases, with 13 bases remaining between them. CDR1 and CDR2 from the germline V gene are LGHNA and YSLEER. The CDR3 nucleotides are TGCGCCAGCAGCCAAGATCGGCTACGTGGAGAAAAACTGTTTTTT. It translates to CASSQDRLRGEKLFF.

The chain joins TRBV5-8 to TRBJ1-2; D unclear. Per germline, CDR1 SGHTS and CDR2 YDEGEE. V was trimmed by 4 bases and J by 2 bases, leaving 9 bases between them. The CDR3 has 13 amino acids. The CDR3 protein is CASSPGRNYGYTF. CDR3 bases: TGTGCCAGCAGCCCAGGACGGAACTATGGCTACACCTTC. Complete variable domain (other parts from reference TRBV5-8 and TRBJ1-2): EAGVTQSPTHLIKTRGQQATLRCSPISGHTSVYWYQQALGLGLQFLLWYDEGEERNRGNFPPRFSGRQFPNYSSELNVNALELEDSALYLCASSPGRNYGYTFGSGTRLTVV.

This clone has only a few counts. This rearrangement joins TRBV10-1 to TRBJ2-3, with a weak D call TRBD2 (7 bases). CDR1 and CDR2 from the germline V gene are WNHNN and SYGVQD (reference sequence). V was trimmed by 8 bases and J by 2 bases, leaving 11 bases between them. The CDR3 covers 13 residues. The CDR3 loop is CASRGAHTDTQYF. CDR3 DNA sequence: TGCGCCAGCCGGGGGGCCCACACAGATACGCAGTATTTT.

The J gene is TRBJ1-2, the V gene TRBV7-9; a possible D gene is TRBD1 (5 bases). Germline CDR1 and CDR2: SEHNR and FQNEAQ (reference sequence). The CDR3 has 13 residues. V was trimmed by 3 bases and J by 6 bases, leaving 11 bases between them. CDR3 sequence (DNA): TGTGCCAGCAGCTTTGAGGGACGGGATGGCTACACCTTC. Translation: CASSFEGRDGYTF.

This clone was seen just once. This chain uses TRBV29-1 with TRBJ1-1; weak D call: TRBD1 (5 bases). Trimming pared 5 bases from V and 7 bases from J, leaving 23 bases between. Germline loops: CDR1 SQVTM, CDR2 ANQGSEA. The CDR3 is made up of 15 amino acids. In DNA, the CDR3 is TGCAGCGTTTGGGTGCGGGGCGCGCAGGTTGTTGAAGCTTTCTTT. Its protein product is CSVWVRGAQVVEAFF.